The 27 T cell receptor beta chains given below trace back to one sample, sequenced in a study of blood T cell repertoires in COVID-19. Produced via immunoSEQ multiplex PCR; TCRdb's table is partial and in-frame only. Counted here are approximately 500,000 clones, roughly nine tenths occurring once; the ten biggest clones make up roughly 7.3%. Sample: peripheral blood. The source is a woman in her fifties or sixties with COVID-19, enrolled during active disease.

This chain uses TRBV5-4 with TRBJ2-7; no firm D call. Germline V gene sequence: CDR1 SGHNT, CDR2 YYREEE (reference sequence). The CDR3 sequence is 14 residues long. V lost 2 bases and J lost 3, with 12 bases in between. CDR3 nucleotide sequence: TGTGCCAGCAGCTTATCGACTGAACTCTACGAGCAGTACTTC. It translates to CASSLSTELYEQYF.

CDR3 in DNA: TGTGCCAGCAGCCCAAGCGGAAGTTTCAATCAGCCCCAGCATTTT. It codes for CASSPSGSFNQPQHF. V is TRBV4-2 and J is TRBJ1-5, with D unclear. There are 15 residues in the CDR3. The V gene's germline CDR1 is LGHNA and CDR2 YNFKEQ. The V gene lost 4 bases and the J gene lost 3 bases, with 13 bases spanning the gap.

As DNA, the CDR3 is TGTGCCAGCAGTGAATTGAGAGCCCAGTACTTC. Protein sequence: CASSELRAQYF. J is TRBJ2-5 and V is TRBV6-1; unclear D gene. The CDR3 runs to 11 residues. V lost 2 bases, J lost 9 bases, and 7 bases lay in between. Looked up from germline, CDR1 is MNHNS and CDR2 is SASEGT.

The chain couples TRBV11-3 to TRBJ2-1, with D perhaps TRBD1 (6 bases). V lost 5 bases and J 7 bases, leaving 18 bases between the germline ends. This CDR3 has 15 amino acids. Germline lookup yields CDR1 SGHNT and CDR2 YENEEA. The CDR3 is CASSRGGKRQNEQFF. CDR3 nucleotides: TGTGCCAGCAGCCGAGGGGGAAAACGGCAAAATGAGCAGTTCTTC.

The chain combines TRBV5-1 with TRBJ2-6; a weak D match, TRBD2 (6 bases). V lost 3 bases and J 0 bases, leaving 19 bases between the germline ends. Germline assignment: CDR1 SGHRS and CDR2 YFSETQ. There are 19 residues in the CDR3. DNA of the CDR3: TGCGCCAGCAGCTCCGGGTTCGGCGGGAAGACCTCTGGGGCCAACGTCCTGACTTTC. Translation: CASSSGFGGKTSGANVLTF.

CDR3 DNA: TGTGCCAGCAGCCAGGGACAGCCCACAGATACGCAGTATTTT. Its protein is CASSQGQPTDTQYF. The chain combines TRBV3-1 (or the pseudogene TRBV3-2) with TRBJ2-3; 7 nucleotides align to TRBD1. V lost 3 bases, J lost 2 bases, and 2 bases stayed unmatched. In germline, CDR1 is LGHDT, CDR2 YNNKEL (reference sequence). CDR3 length equals 14 residues.

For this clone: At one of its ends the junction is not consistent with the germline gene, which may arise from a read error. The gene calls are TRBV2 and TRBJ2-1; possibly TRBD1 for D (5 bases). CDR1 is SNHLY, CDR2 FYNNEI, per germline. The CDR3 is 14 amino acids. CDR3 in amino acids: CASTLDNSHNEQFF. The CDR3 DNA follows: TGTGCCAGCACACTGGACAACTCCCACAATGAGCAGTTCTTC.

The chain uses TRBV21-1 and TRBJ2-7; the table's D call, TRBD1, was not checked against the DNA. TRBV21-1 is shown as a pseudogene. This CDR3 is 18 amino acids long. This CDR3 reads CASSDNPAPGQSHYEQYF. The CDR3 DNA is TGTGCCAGCAGCGATAATCCAGCTCCGGGACAGAGCCACTACGAGCAGTACTTC.

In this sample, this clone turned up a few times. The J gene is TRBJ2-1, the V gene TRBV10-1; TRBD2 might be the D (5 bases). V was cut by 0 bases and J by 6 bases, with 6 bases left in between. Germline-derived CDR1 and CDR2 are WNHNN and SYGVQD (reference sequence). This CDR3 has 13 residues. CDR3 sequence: CASSESGSNEQFF. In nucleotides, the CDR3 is TGCGCCAGCAGTGAGTCAGGGAGCAATGAGCAGTTCTTC.

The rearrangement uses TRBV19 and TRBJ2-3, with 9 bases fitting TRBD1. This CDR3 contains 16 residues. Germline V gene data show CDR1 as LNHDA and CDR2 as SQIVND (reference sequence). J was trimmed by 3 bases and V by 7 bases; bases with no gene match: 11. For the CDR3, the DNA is TGTGCCAGTACTGACCGGGGACAGGGAAGGACAGATACGCAGTATTTT. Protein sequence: CASTDRGQGRTDTQYF.

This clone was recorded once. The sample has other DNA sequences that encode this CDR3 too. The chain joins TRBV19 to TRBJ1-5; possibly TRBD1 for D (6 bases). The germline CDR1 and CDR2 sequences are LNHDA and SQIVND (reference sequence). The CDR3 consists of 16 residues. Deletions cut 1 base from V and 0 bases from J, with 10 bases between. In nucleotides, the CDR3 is TGTGCCAGTAGTATAGCAGGGGTGTATAGCAATCAGCCCCAGCATTTT. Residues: CASSIAGVYSNQPQHF.

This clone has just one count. The CDR3 coding sequence is TGTGCCAGCAGGCTCACAGGAAGCTCCTACAATGAGCAGTTCTTC. Amino acid sequence: CASRLTGSSYNEQFF. The rearrangement links TRBV6-5 to TRBJ2-1, with a weak D call TRBD1 (5 bases). The CDR3 runs to 15 residues. Germline CDR1 is MNHEY and CDR2 is SVGAGI. V lost 6 bases to trimming and J lost 0 bases, with 12 bases between them.

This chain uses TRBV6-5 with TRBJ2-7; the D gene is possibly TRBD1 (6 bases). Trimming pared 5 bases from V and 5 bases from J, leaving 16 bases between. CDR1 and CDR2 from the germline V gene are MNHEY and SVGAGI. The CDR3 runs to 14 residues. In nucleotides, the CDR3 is TGTGCCAGCAGTCATCACAGGGTTGGGGACGAGCAGTACTTC. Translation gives CASSHHRVGDEQYF.

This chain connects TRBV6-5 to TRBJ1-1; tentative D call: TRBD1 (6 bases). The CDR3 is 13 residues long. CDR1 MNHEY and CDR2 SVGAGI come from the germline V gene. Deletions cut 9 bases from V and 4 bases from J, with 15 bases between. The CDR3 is CASSYREGTEAFF. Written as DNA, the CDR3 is TGTGCCAGTTCCTACAGGGAGGGCACTGAAGCTTTCTTT.

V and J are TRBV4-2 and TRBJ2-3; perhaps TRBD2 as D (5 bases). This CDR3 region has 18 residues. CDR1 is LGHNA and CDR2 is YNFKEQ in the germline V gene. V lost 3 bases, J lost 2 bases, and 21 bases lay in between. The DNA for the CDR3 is TGTGCCAGCAGCCACTCCCTAGTCCGGGGTGGACTCACAGATACGCAGTATTTT. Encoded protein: CASSHSLVRGGLTDTQYF.

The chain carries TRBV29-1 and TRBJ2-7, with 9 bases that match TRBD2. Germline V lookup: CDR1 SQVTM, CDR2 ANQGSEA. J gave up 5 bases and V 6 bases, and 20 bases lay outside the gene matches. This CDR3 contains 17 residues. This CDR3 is CSVGGASGNQGSHEQYF. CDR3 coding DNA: TGCAGCGTGGGGGGGGCTAGCGGGAACCAAGGGTCCCACGAGCAGTACTTC.

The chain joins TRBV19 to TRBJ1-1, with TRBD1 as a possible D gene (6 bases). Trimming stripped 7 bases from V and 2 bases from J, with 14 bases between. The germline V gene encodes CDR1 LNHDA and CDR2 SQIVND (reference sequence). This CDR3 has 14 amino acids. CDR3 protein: CASTYQGGNTEAFF. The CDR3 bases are TGTGCCAGTACCTACCAAGGGGGAAACACTGAAGCTTTCTTT.

The CDR3 spells CAWSYGTGDTEAFF. The DNA of the CDR3 is TGTGCCTGGAGTTATGGAACCGGGGACACTGAAGCTTTCTTT. The chain uses TRBV30 and TRBJ1-1; D gene uncertain. The germline CDR1 and CDR2 sequences are GTSNPN and SVGIG (reference sequence). CDR3 length: 14 residues. Trimming removed 2 bases at V and 3 bases at J, with 13 bases between.

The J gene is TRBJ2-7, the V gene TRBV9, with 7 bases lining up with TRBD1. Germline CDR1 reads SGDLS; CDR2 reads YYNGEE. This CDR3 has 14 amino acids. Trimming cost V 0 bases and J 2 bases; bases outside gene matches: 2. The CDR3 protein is CASSVGDSTYEQYF. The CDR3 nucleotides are TGTGCCAGCAGCGTAGGGGACAGTACCTACGAGCAGTACTTC.

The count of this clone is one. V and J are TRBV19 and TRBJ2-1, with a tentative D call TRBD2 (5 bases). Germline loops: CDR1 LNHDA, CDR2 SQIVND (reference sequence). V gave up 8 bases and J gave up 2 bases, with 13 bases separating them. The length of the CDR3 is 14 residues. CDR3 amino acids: CASESGDAYNEQFF. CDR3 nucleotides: TGTGCCAGTGAAAGCGGAGATGCCTACAATGAGCAGTTCTTC.

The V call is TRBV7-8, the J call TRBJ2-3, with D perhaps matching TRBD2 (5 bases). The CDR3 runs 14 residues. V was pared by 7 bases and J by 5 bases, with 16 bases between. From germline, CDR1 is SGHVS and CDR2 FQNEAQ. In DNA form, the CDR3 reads TGTGCCAGCACCCAGAGAGGCCGGGGAGATACGCAGTATTTT. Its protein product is CASTQRGRGDTQYF.

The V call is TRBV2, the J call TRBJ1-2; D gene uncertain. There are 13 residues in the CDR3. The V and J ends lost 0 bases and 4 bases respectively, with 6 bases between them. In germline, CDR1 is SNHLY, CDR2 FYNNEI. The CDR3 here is CASSEAAGYGYTF. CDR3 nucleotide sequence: TGTGCCAGCAGTGAAGCCGCGGGCTATGGCTACACCTTC.

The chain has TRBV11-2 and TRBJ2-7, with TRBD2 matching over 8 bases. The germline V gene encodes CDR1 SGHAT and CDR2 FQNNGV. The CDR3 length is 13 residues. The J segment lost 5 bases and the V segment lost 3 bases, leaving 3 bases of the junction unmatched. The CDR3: CASSLAGGDEQYF. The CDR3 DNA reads TGTGCCAGCAGCTTGGCGGGGGGCGACGAGCAGTACTTC.

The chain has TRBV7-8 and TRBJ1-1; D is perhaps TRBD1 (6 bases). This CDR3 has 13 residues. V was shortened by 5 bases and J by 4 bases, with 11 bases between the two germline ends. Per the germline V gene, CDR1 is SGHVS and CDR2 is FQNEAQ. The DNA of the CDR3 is TGTGCCAGCAGCAGTACAGGGACCACTGAAGCTTTCTTT. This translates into CASSSTGTTEAFF. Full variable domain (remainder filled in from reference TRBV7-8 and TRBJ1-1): GAGVSQSPRYKVAKRGQDVALRCDPISGHVSLFWYQQALGQGPEFLTYFQNEAQLDKSGLPSDRFFAERPEGSVSTLKIQRTQQEDSAVYLCASSSTGTTEAFFGQGTRLTVV.

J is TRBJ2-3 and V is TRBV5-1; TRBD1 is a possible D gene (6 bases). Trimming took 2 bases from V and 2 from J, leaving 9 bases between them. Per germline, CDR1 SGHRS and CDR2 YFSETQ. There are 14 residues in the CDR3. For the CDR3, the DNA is TGCGCCAGCAGCTTCCGACAGGTCACAGATACGCAGTATTTT. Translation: CASSFRQVTDTQYF. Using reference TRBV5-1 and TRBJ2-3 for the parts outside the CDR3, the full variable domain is KAGVTQTPRYLIKTRGQQVTLSCSPISGHRSVSWYQQTPGQGLQFLFEYFSETQRNKGNFPGRFSGRQFSNSRSEMNVSTLELGDSALYLCASSFRQVTDTQYFGPGTRLTVL.

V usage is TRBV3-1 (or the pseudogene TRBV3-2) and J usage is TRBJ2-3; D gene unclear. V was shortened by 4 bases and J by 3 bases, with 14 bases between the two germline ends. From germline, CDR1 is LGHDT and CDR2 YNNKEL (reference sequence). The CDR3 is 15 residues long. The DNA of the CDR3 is TGTGCCAGCAGCCCCGTGAGTTTTGCGACAGATACGCAGTATTTT. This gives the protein CASSPVSFATDTQYF.

The CDR3 loop reads CASSPERYSNQPQHF. The CDR3 DNA reads as TGTGCCAGCAGCCCCGAGAGGTATAGCAATCAGCCCCAGCATTTT. J is TRBJ1-5 and V is TRBV5-8; no reliable D call. Germline V gene sequence: CDR1 SGHTS, CDR2 YDEGEE. V lost 4 bases and J 0 bases, leaving 11 bases between the germline ends. The CDR3 length is 15 residues.